One and the same sample provided the 32 T cell receptor beta chains below, sequenced in a study of OX40 agonist ivuxolimab in advanced cancers. Generated by immunoSEQ multiplex PCR, the TCRdb table keeps only in-frame clones and is missing some. The repertoire holds 90,000 to 100,000 clones, approximately 83% seen once, with 1.4% to 1.5% in the top ten. Sequencing used CD4+ or CD8+ T cells sorted from blood, obtained in a trial of the OX40 agonist ivuxolimab. The receptors derive from an adult with an advanced solid tumor such as melanoma, head and neck, liver or kidney cancer.

This chain connects TRBV6-1 to TRBJ1-1, with 7 bases aligning to TRBD1. V gave up 2 bases and J gave up 5 bases; unmatched junction bases: 2. From germline, CDR1 is MNHNS and CDR2 SASEGT. The CDR3 has 13 amino acids. CDR3 sequence (DNA): TGTGCCAGCAGTGAAAGACAGGGAACTGAAGCTTTCTTT. This sequence encodes CASSERQGTEAFF.

This clone has just one count. This chain links TRBV27 with TRBJ2-3; 9 bases fit TRBD2. Germline trimming cut 6 bases from V and 1 base from J; bases unmatched to any gene: 5. The CDR3 spans 15 residues. The germline CDR1 and CDR2 sequences are MNHEY and SMNVEV (reference sequence). In DNA form, the CDR3 reads TGTGCCAGCAGCCTTCAGCGGGGGGGCACAGATACGCAGTATTTT. Translation: CASSLQRGGTDTQYF.

CDR3 coding DNA: TGTGCCAGCAGTTGGGGATTTCAGCCCCAGCATTTT. Protein sequence: CASSWGFQPQHF. This chain uses TRBV28 with TRBJ1-5; the D is unclear. The CDR3 extends over 12 amino acids. Deletions cut 4 bases from V and 6 bases from J, with 7 bases between. Germline V gives CDR1 MDHEN, CDR2 SYDVKM.

This chain links TRBV28 with TRBJ1-1, with a tentative D call TRBD1 (6 bases). The CDR3 covers 12 residues. Germline lookup yields CDR1 MDHEN and CDR2 SYDVKM. V lost 10 bases, J lost 4 bases, and 13 bases lay in between. The CDR3 loop reads CATLDRTTEAFF. The CDR3 coding sequence is TGTGCCACCCTAGACAGGACCACTGAAGCTTTCTTT.

The CDR3 nucleotides are TGTGCCAGCAGCCAAGTGGCACAGGGGGGGACAGATACGCAGTATTTT. Translated, it gives CASSQVAQGGTDTQYF. The V gene is TRBV4-2, the J gene TRBJ2-3, with TRBD1 as a possible D gene (8 bases). CDR1 and CDR2 from the germline V gene are LGHNA and YNFKEQ. The CDR3 has 16 residues. The V gene lost 1 base and the J gene lost 3 bases, with 14 bases spanning the gap.

The chain combines TRBV7-9 with TRBJ2-3, with D tentatively TRBD1 or TRBD2 (7 bases each). The germline V and J ends were trimmed by 5 bases and 3 bases, with 21 bases remaining between them. The germline CDR1 and CDR2 sequences are SEHNR and FQNEAQ (reference sequence). The CDR3 sequence is 17 residues long. The DNA for the CDR3 is TGTGCCAGCAGCCAACCCAGGGGGGGTTCGATAACAGATACGCAGTATTTT. Translating gives CASSQPRGGSITDTQYF.

This clone has more than one count but fewer than ten. The V call is TRBV7-3, the J call TRBJ2-2; 10 nucleotides agree with TRBD2. Germline lookup yields CDR1 SGHTA and CDR2 FQGTGA. Trimming cost V 5 bases and J 5 bases; bases outside gene matches: 5. The CDR3 totals 15 residues. The CDR3: CASSASGRATGELFF. CDR3 sequence (DNA): TGTGCCAGCAGCGCGAGCGGGAGGGCTACCGGGGAGCTGTTTTTT.

The CDR3 loop reads CASSPFAGNYGYTF. The CDR3 region has the DNA TGTGCCAGCTCACCATTCGCAGGGAACTATGGCTACACCTTC. This sequence joins TRBV18 and TRBJ1-2, with D possibly matching TRBD1 (5 bases). The germline V gene encodes CDR1 KGHSH and CDR2 LQKENI. This CDR3 is built from 14 residues. The V end was cut by 2 bases, the J end by 2 bases, with 9 bases between.

This sequence joins TRBV30 and TRBJ2-1; 8 bases match TRBD1. The trim removed 3 bases at V and 7 bases at J, leaving 11 bases unmatched. The CDR3 totals 15 residues. The germline V gene encodes CDR1 GTSNPN and CDR2 SVGIG (reference sequence). CDR3 region: CAWRARDRLINEQFF. The CDR3 region has the DNA TGTGCCTGGAGGGCCCGGGACAGGCTAATTAATGAGCAGTTCTTC.

The gene calls are TRBV9 and TRBJ2-5, with 9 nucleotides matching TRBD1. V was pared by 0 bases and J by 1 base, with 7 bases of the junction left unmatched. Germline V gene data show CDR1 as SGDLS and CDR2 as YYNGEE. This CDR3 region has 17 residues. In DNA form, the CDR3 reads TGTGCCAGCAGCGTAGACCCGGGACAGGGTCTCCAAGAGACCCAGTACTTC. It codes for CASSVDPGQGLQETQYF.

CDR3 in DNA: TGTGCCAGCAGCTTAGGCCCGGGGAATTTTAAAGAAAAACTGTTTTTT. It yields the protein CASSLGPGNFKEKLFF. J is TRBJ1-4 and V is TRBV11-1; D is unclear. From germline, CDR1 is SGHAT and CDR2 FQDESV (reference sequence). This CDR3 is built from 16 residues. Trimming left V 1 base short and J 8 bases short, with 17 bases between.

The V gene is TRBV7-2, the J gene TRBJ2-1, with 9 nucleotides matching TRBD1. The CDR3 has 14 residues. The germline V gene encodes CDR1 SGHTA and CDR2 FQGNSA. The V gene end was trimmed by 3 bases and the J gene end by 8 bases; junction bases not matched to a gene: 5. CDR3 region: CASSFGQGIYEQFF. CDR3 nucleotide sequence: TGTGCCAGCAGCTTTGGACAGGGGATCTATGAGCAGTTCTTC. Full variable domain (remainder filled in from reference TRBV7-2 and TRBJ2-1): GAGVSQSPSNKVTEKGKDVELRCDPISGHTALYWYRQSLGQGLEFLIYFQGNSAPDKSGLPSDRFSAERTGGSVSTLTIQRTQQEDSAVYLCASSFGQGIYEQFFGPGTRLTVL.

The chain uses TRBV19 and TRBJ2-1, with 10 bases identical to TRBD1. The V gene's germline CDR1 is LNHDA and CDR2 SQIVND (reference sequence). With V trimmed by 7 bases and J by 7 bases, 10 bases remained unmatched. CDR3 length equals 15 residues. In DNA form, the CDR3 reads TGTGCCAGTACCAGACCGGGACAGGGGATGAATGAGCAGTTCTTC. It translates to CASTRPGQGMNEQFF.

The chain employs TRBV7-2 and TRBJ2-2, with a tentative D call TRBD1 (5 bases). Germline V gene lookup returns CDR1 SGHTA and CDR2 FQGNSA. V was shortened by 2 bases and J by 4 bases, with 23 bases between the two germline ends. CDR3 length: 19 amino acids. The CDR3 coding sequence is TGTGCCAGCAGCTTATACCCGGTAGGGGCAGGACAAAGCACCGGGGAGCTGTTTTTT. Amino acid sequence: CASSLYPVGAGQSTGELFF.

The chain employs TRBV7-3 and TRBJ2-5, with no clear D. The germline V gene has CDR1 SGHTA and CDR2 FQGTGA. V gave up 5 bases and J gave up 5 bases, with 18 bases separating them. The CDR3 loop spans 15 amino acids. CDR3 loop: CASSPSIGLGETQYF. CDR3 coding DNA: TGTGCCAGCAGCCCTTCCATTGGGTTGGGGGAGACCCAGTACTTC.

The chain uses TRBV6-6 and TRBJ1-2; D ambiguous. From germline, CDR1 is MNHNY and CDR2 SVGAGI (reference sequence). The V and J ends lost 8 bases and 5 bases respectively, with 9 bases between them. The CDR3 is made up of 11 amino acids. The CDR3: CASFDFYGYTF. The CDR3 DNA reads as TGTGCCAGCTTCGACTTTTATGGCTACACCTTC.

V usage is TRBV4-3 and J usage is TRBJ1-1, with 7 nucleotides matching TRBD1. From germline, CDR1 is LGHNA and CDR2 YSLEER. The CDR3 covers 16 residues. The V gene end was trimmed by 4 bases and the J gene end by 6 bases; junction bases not matched to a gene: 14. The CDR3 region is CASSRAPTGVVAEAFF. For the CDR3, the DNA is TGCGCCAGCAGCCGGGCCCCCACAGGGGTGGTGGCTGAAGCTTTCTTT.

This clone was seen more than once but under ten times. The chain recombines TRBV9 with TRBJ1-1; a possible D gene is TRBD1 (6 bases). With 0 bases removed from V and 1 base from J, the gap between germline ends came to 16 bases. Germline CDR1 reads SGDLS; CDR2 reads YYNGEE. This CDR3 spans 17 amino acids. DNA for the CDR3: TGTGCCAGCAGCGTAGTCCCCAGCAGGGGATCGAACACTGAAGCTTTCTTT. Its protein product is CASSVVPSRGSNTEAFF.

The chain combines TRBV5-4 with TRBJ1-4; perhaps TRBD1 as D (6 bases). Germline-derived CDR1 and CDR2 are SGHNT and YYREEE (reference sequence). The CDR3 is 14 residues long. Trimming took off 4 bases at V and 4 bases at J, with 11 bases between the two ends. CDR3 loop: CASSLDSLNEKLFF. CDR3 bases: TGTGCCAGCAGCCTGGACAGTCTTAATGAAAAACTGTTTTTT.

V and J are TRBV2 and TRBJ1-4, with D unresolved. CDR1 SNHLY and CDR2 FYNNEI come from the germline V gene. Trimming removed 3 bases at V and 5 bases at J, with 10 bases between. The CDR3 has 14 amino acids. CDR3 sequence reads: CASSDGYANEKLFF. The CDR3 DNA reads as TGTGCCAGCAGTGACGGGTACGCGAATGAAAAACTGTTTTTT.

This rearrangement joins TRBV28 to TRBJ2-7; the D gene could be TRBD1 or TRBD2 (6 bases each). The V end was cut by 2 bases, the J end by 2 bases, with 7 bases between. Germline values: CDR1 MDHEN, CDR2 SYDVKM. This CDR3 comprises 13 residues. CDR3 sequence (DNA): TGTGCCAGCAGTTTACGGGGGCCCTACGAGCAGTACTTC. It translates to CASSLRGPYEQYF.

This clone was observed a single time. V usage is TRBV9 and J usage is TRBJ2-1; no clear D gene. The CDR3 covers 13 residues. V was clipped by 2 bases and J by 7 bases, with 10 bases between them. Germline V lookup: CDR1 SGDLS, CDR2 YYNGEE. Written as DNA, the CDR3 is TGTGCCAGCAGCGTCAGTCCCTTAAATGAGCAGTTCTTC. Encoded protein: CASSVSPLNEQFF.

The chain employs TRBV11-2 and TRBJ1-6; the D gene is possibly TRBD1 (6 bases). Germline V gene sequence: CDR1 SGHAT, CDR2 FQNNGV. The CDR3 spans 13 residues. The V and J ends lost 3 bases and 16 bases respectively, with 16 bases between them. DNA of the CDR3: TGTGCCAGCAGCTTGGGGGTATCGGACAGACTCCACTTT. It codes for CASSLGVSDRLHF. The full variable domain, with the rest looked up from reference TRBV11-2 and TRBJ1-6, is EAGVAQSPRYKIIEKRQSVAFWCNPISGHATLYWYQQILGQGPKLLIQFQNNGVVDDSQLPKDRFSAERLKGVDSTLKIQPAKLEDSAVYLCASSLGVSDRLHFGNGTRLTVT.

J is TRBJ2-7 and V is TRBV7-8; TRBD2 is a possible D gene (5 bases). Germline values: CDR1 SGHVS, CDR2 FQNEAQ. With 0 bases removed from V and 1 base from J, the gap between germline ends came to 16 bases. This CDR3 is built from 17 residues. Written as DNA, the CDR3 is TGTGCCAGCAGCTTAGCCGCGGCCGCGGGTATTTCCTACGAGCAGTACTTC. Amino acid sequence: CASSLAAAAGISYEQYF.

The chain combines TRBV28 with TRBJ1-1, with D perhaps TRBD1 (6 bases). Germline loops: CDR1 MDHEN, CDR2 SYDVKM. Trimming left V 5 bases short and J 1 base short, with 14 bases between. The CDR3 contains 15 residues. The CDR3 is CASSAPGTQNTEAFF. The CDR3 DNA is TGTGCCAGCAGTGCCCCCGGGACACAGAACACTGAAGCTTTCTTT.

This clone was picked up one time. V usage is TRBV28 and J usage is TRBJ2-7; 9 nucleotides match TRBD2. The ends lost 4 bases at V and 2 bases at J; junction bases unmatched: 6. CDR1 and CDR2 (germline): MDHEN, SYDVKM. The CDR3 consists of 15 residues. Here the CDR3 reads CASSSLAGVTYEQYF. Here the CDR3 DNA reads TGTGCCAGCAGTTCCTTAGCGGGGGTCACCTACGAGCAGTACTTC.

This rearrangement joins TRBV23-1 to TRBJ2-2; TRBD2 matches 10 bases. TRBV23-1 is marked as an open reading frame, function uncertain. The ends lost 7 bases at V and 7 bases at J; junction bases unmatched: 9. CDR3 length: 15 amino acids. CDR3 sequence reads: CASKKRGGRNGELFF. Written as DNA, the CDR3 is TGCGCCAGCAAAAAGCGGGGGGGCCGGAACGGGGAGCTGTTTTTT.

The gene calls are TRBV11-3 and TRBJ2-7; D remains ambiguous. V was cut by 0 bases and J by 7 bases, with 10 bases left in between. CDR1 and CDR2 (germline): SGHNT, YENEEA. The CDR3 sequence is 13 residues long. The CDR3 loop is CASSLDPLSEQYF. CDR3 DNA: TGTGCCAGCAGCTTAGATCCCTTGTCGGAGCAGTACTTC. Variable domain in full (rest from reference TRBV11-3 and TRBJ2-7): EAGVVQSPRYKIIEKKQPVAFWCNPISGHNTLYWYLQNLGQGPELLIRYENEEAVDDSQLPKDRFSAERLKGVDSTLKIQPAELGDSAVYLCASSLDPLSEQYFGPGTRLTVT.

V and J are TRBV7-6 and TRBJ1-2; 8 bases map to TRBD1. This CDR3 contains 14 residues. The V gene's germline CDR1 is SGHVS and CDR2 FNYEAQ. V was pared by 5 bases and J by 6 bases, with 8 bases of the junction left unmatched. CDR3 loop: CASSPGTGRDGYTF. The CDR3 region has the DNA TGTGCCAGCAGCCCCGGGACAGGTCGCGATGGCTACACCTTC.

This chain connects TRBV2 to TRBJ1-1, with TRBD1 matching over 10 bases. The CDR3 is made up of 15 amino acids. V shed 8 bases and J 3 bases; nucleotides not matched to a gene: 9. Germline lookup yields CDR1 SNHLY and CDR2 FYNNEI. The CDR3 loop is CASLGQGPGDTEAFF. CDR3 DNA: TGTGCCAGCCTGGGACAGGGGCCAGGAGACACTGAAGCTTTCTTT.

V usage is TRBV5-6 and J usage is TRBJ1-1, with D perhaps TRBD1 (5 bases). The germline V gene has CDR1 SGHDT and CDR2 YYEEEE. V was cut by 0 bases and J by 3 bases, with 9 bases left in between. The CDR3 sequence is 14 residues long. This CDR3 reads CASSLAQGHTEAFF. CDR3 sequence (DNA): TGTGCCAGCAGCTTGGCCCAGGGACACACTGAAGCTTTCTTT.

This clone was recorded at least ten times. V gene TRBV4-1 combines with J gene TRBJ2-2, with a possible D match to TRBD1 (6 bases). Per germline, CDR1 MGHRA and CDR2 YSYEKL. This CDR3 has 17 amino acids. With 0 bases removed from V and 5 bases from J, the gap between germline ends came to 16 bases. The CDR3 spells CASSQDRAGAQTGELFF. The CDR3, as DNA: TGCGCCAGCAGCCAAGATCGGGCAGGGGCGCAAACCGGGGAGCTGTTTTTT.